These 21 T cell receptor beta chains originate from one sample sequenced in a study of monozygotic twins with inflammatory bowel disease (dated by TCRdb to the late 2010s). The method behind the library was 5' RACE. The sample was run on an Illumina HiSeq 2500. The reads were reprocessed in TCRdb, with one entry per CDR3 protein sequence and no accompanying DNA. Per the sample table, the count is fewer than 550,000 distinct CDR3 sequences. The ten largest make up approximately 2.4% of the sample. Sequences were obtained from blood. The receptors were gathered from a human donor with ulcerative colitis or Crohn's disease, or a healthy co-twin of an affected twin (not recorded which).

This chain links TRBV11-2 with TRBJ1-1; the D call of TRBD1 rests on TCRdb alone, since no DNA is present to check it. The CDR3 is 13 residues long. Germline V gene sequence: CDR1 SGHAT, CDR2 FQNNGV. CDR3 loop: CASSPGGYTEAFF. Full variable domain (rest looked up from reference TRBV11-2 and TRBJ1-1): EAGVAQSPRYKIIEKRQSVAFWCNPISGHATLYWYQQILGQGPKLLIQFQNNGVVDDSQLPKDRFSAERLKGVDSTLKIQPAKLEDSAVYLCASSPGGYTEAFFGQGTRLTVV.

This chain links TRBV7-3 with TRBJ2-1; TCRdb calls TRBD2, which cannot be checked without DNA. This CDR3 is built from 15 residues. CDR1 and CDR2 (germline): SGHTA, FQGTGA. CDR3 in amino acids: CASSRVAGGVNEQFF.

The chain has TRBV5-4 and TRBJ1-1. This CDR3 contains 16 residues. CDR1 is SGHNT and CDR2 is YYREEE in the germline V gene (reference sequence). CDR3: CASSLDPVTRNTEAFF.

The rearrangement joins TRBV6-1 to TRBJ2-7; there is no DNA to check the TCRdb D call of TRBD1. The germline V gene has CDR1 MNHNS and CDR2 SASEGT. CDR3 length equals 16 residues. The CDR3 protein is CASSSPRRRSSYEQYF.

The V and J genes are TRBV28 and TRBJ2-5. This CDR3 spans 13 amino acids. The germline V gene encodes CDR1 MDHEN and CDR2 SYDVKM. The CDR3 region is CASSSWAQETQYF. Based on the CDR3 plus reference TRBV28 and TRBJ2-5, the full variable domain is DVKVTQSSRYLVKRTGEKVFLECVQDMDHENMFWYRQDPGLGLRLIYFSYDVKMKEKGDIPEGYSVSREKKERFSLILESASTNQTSMYLCASSSWAQETQYFGPGTRLLVL.

The J gene is TRBJ2-3, the V gene TRBV30; TCRdb calls TRBD2, which cannot be checked without DNA. This CDR3 is 14 amino acids long. Germline V gene lookup returns CDR1 GTSNPN and CDR2 SVGIG (reference sequence). The CDR3 sequence: CARRSGGPGDTQYF.

The gene calls are TRBV30 and TRBJ1-4. This CDR3 spans 14 amino acids. CDR1 GTSNPN and CDR2 SVGIG come from the germline V gene (reference sequence). The chain's CDR3 is CAWSSDRRDEKLFF.

The V gene is TRBV7-9, the J gene TRBJ2-7; TCRdb returns TRBD2, unconfirmable since there is no DNA. CDR3 length equals 11 residues. Looked up from germline, CDR1 is SEHNR and CDR2 is FQNEAQ (reference sequence). CDR3 sequence reads: CASSVVEGQYF.

The chain is built from TRBV3-1 and TRBJ1-3; no DNA is available, so the TRBD1 call from TCRdb remains unchecked. Germline lookup yields CDR1 LGHDT and CDR2 YNNKEL (reference sequence). The CDR3 is 14 amino acids. The CDR3 loop is CASSHWDSLNTIYF.

This rearrangement joins TRBV5-1 to TRBJ1-1; TCRdb calls TRBD1, which cannot be checked without DNA. The CDR3 totals 14 residues. Germline V lookup: CDR1 SGHRS, CDR2 YFSETQ. CDR3 amino acids: CASSLVGQDTEPFF.

V usage is TRBV11-1 and J usage is TRBJ2-6; the D call of TRBD1 rests on TCRdb alone, since no DNA is present to check it. This CDR3 region has 18 residues. The germline gives CDR1 SGHAT, CDR2 FQDESV (reference sequence). CDR3 protein: CASSLERGRTSGANVLTF.

The genes are TRBV12-3 or TRBV12-4 and TRBJ1-2. The CDR3 has 12 amino acids. The CDR3 loop is CASSSLNYGYTF.

This chain uses TRBV3-1 with TRBJ1-5; the D call from TCRdb, TRBD1, cannot be confirmed without DNA. Per germline, CDR1 LGHDT and CDR2 YNNKEL (reference sequence). The CDR3 is 15 residues long. The CDR3: CASSHADRGNQPQHF.

This rearrangement joins TRBV12-3 or TRBV12-4 to TRBJ2-1; TCRdb's D call, TRBD1, is unchecked because there is no DNA. The CDR3 has 15 amino acids. CDR3 residues: CASSRGGRGHNEQFF.

The chain combines TRBV2 with TRBJ2-5; TCRdb's D gene call, TRBD1, goes unchecked for lack of DNA. There are 16 residues in the CDR3. CDR1 is SNHLY and CDR2 is FYNNEI in the germline V gene. The CDR3 sequence: CASSPSSRAASETQYF.

The V call is TRBV11-2, the J call TRBJ2-4; TCRdb picks TRBD2, but there is no DNA to check that call. Germline V gene data show CDR1 as SGHAT and CDR2 as FQNNGV. CDR3 length: 18 amino acids. CDR3 protein: CASSPSWAGGGSQNIQYF. The complete variable domain, with remaining parts taken from reference TRBV11-2 and TRBJ2-4, reads EAGVAQSPRYKIIEKRQSVAFWCNPISGHATLYWYQQILGQGPKLLIQFQNNGVVDDSQLPKDRFSAERLKGVDSTLKIQPAKLEDSAVYLCASSPSWAGGGSQNIQYFGAGTRLSVL.

The chain recombines TRBV5-1 with TRBJ2-1; TCRdb lists TRBD1, though no DNA is available to test this call. The CDR3 length is 15 residues. Germline values: CDR1 SGHRS, CDR2 YFSETQ. CDR3 amino acids: CASSTSSGGYNEQFF.

The V and J genes are TRBV20-1 and TRBJ2-1; the D gene TCRdb calls, TRBD1, cannot be checked with no DNA. The CDR3 is 15 amino acids. CDR1 is DFQATT and CDR2 is SNEGSKA in the germline V gene (reference sequence). The CDR3 spells CSAPTPGQPFNEQFF.

The V gene is TRBV5-1, the J gene TRBJ1-5. The CDR3 length is 15 residues. Germline values: CDR1 SGHRS, CDR2 YFSETQ. The CDR3 protein is CASSLAGQVNQPQHF.

This chain connects TRBV5-6 to TRBJ1-4; without DNA, the TCRdb call of TRBD1 cannot be checked. The CDR3 is 16 residues long. Germline V CDR1 and CDR2: SGHDT, YYEEEE. The CDR3 sequence is CASSQTETANPEKLFF. The variable domain in full, with the rest retrieved from reference TRBV5-6 and TRBJ1-4, is DAGVTQSPTHLIKTRGQQVTLRCSPKSGHDTVSWYQQALGQGPQFIFQYYEEEERQRGNFPDRFSGHQFPNYSSELNVNALLLGDSALYLCASSQTETANPEKLFFGSGTQLSVL.

The V and J genes are TRBV28 and TRBJ1-1; TCRdb outputs TRBD1, but without DNA this stays unchecked. CDR1 and CDR2 (germline): MDHEN, SYDVKM. The CDR3 has 17 amino acids. CDR3 sequence: CASRPNPGQGKGTEAFF.